The entry below describes one T cell receptor (beta chain). Its specificity is not known. The sample belongs to a study of CD8 T cells in Susac syndrome. It was with random hexamers that roughly 0.5 to 1 ug RNA was reverse transcribed. The authors amplified TCR beta CDR3 across 54 Vbeta and 13 Jbeta using immunoSEQ multiplex PCR. TCRdb fed the immunoSEQ multiplex PCR reads into MiXCR, producing one record per CDR3 protein. This sample yields 230,000 or so distinct CDR3 sequences, of which around 96% are seen a single time; 0.095% belongs to the top ten. Study observations and caveats: The relatively small number of individuals in the TCR sequencing and HLA analysis was acknowledged by the study.

In blood CD8+ and CD4+ T cells, TCR beta underwent sequencing. It was negative isolation that provided the CD8+ and CD4+ T cells, whereas TEMRA cells were enriched by FACS. V gave up 3 bases and J gave up 8 bases, with 10 bases separating them. This CDR3 is built from 12 residues. The rearrangement links TRBV12-3 or TRBV12-4 to TRBJ1-2, with TRBD1 as a possible D gene (5 bases). The receptor comes from a human donor with multiple sclerosis. The sequenced sample was CD4+ T cells from PBMCs. The DNA of the CDR3 is TGTGCCAGCAGTTTCCCGACAGAGGGCTACACCTTC. The encoded protein is CASSFPTEGYTF.